The 12 T cell receptor beta chains below were found in one sample sequenced in a study of shared clonotypes between healthy human individuals. Assay used: immunoSEQ multiplex PCR; TCRdb lists only in-frame clones, some missing. Of about 2,200,000 clones detected, roughly 91% appear once; the ten largest clones hold roughly 1.7%. CD45RO-negative CD8 cells positively selected for CCR7 made up the naive population, which excluded terminally differentiated effector memory CD45RA+ cells. Sequencing was performed on naive CD8+ T cells from PBMCs. The receptors were sampled from a man between 18 and 29 years old in good health. Some clones in this sample may be carry-over from other donors' samples.

The chain combines TRBV28 with TRBJ1-3; D gene ambiguous. V lost 1 base and J lost 0, with 10 bases in between. The length of the CDR3 is 16 residues. Per germline, CDR1 MDHEN and CDR2 SYDVKM. CDR3 DNA: TGTGCCAGCAGTTTATTCAGGATGAACTCTGGAAACACCATATATTTT. It specifies CASSLFRMNSGNTIYF.

This chain connects TRBV21-1 to TRBJ2-1; the tabulated D call, TRBD1, remains unverified against the DNA. TRBV21-1 is an annotated pseudogene. The CDR3 covers 15 residues. The CDR3 bases are TGTGCCAGCAGCGCCACAGGGGGCAGGTGGAATGAGCAGTTCTTC. It encodes CASSATGGRWNEQFF.

On this clone itself: Other DNA sequences in the same sample also yield this CDR3. V gene TRBV10-3 combines with J gene TRBJ2-7; 8 bases line up with TRBD1. Germline-derived CDR1 and CDR2 are ENHRY and SYGVKD. The CDR3 sequence is 14 residues long. The V gene end was trimmed by 3 bases and the J gene end by 4 bases; junction bases not matched to a gene: 5. For the CDR3, the DNA is TGTGCCATCAGTGATAGGGACAGGACTTACGAGCAGTACTTC. Protein product: CAISDRDRTYEQYF.

The chain combines TRBV19 with TRBJ2-2; 7 bases agree with TRBD1. With 5 bases clipped from V and 5 bases from J, the junction kept 8 bases outside the gene matches. CDR3 length: 15 amino acids. CDR1 is LNHDA and CDR2 is SQIVND in the germline V gene (reference sequence). This chain's CDR3 is CASSLRQGSTGELFF. The DNA for the CDR3 is TGTGCCAGTAGTCTTCGACAGGGAAGTACCGGGGAGCTGTTTTTT.

The chain uses TRBV27 and TRBJ1-1; 8 bases match TRBD1. Trimming at V came to 2 bases and at J to 0 bases, leaving 5 bases not matched to a gene. CDR3 size: 16 residues. Germline V gene data show CDR1 as MNHEY and CDR2 as SMNVEV (reference sequence). DNA of the CDR3: TGTGCCAGCAGTTTACGCCAGGGGGCGATGAACACTGAAGCTTTCTTT. It is translated as CASSLRQGAMNTEAFF.

Regarding this clone: The same CDR3 is also encoded by other DNA sequences in this sample. This sequence joins TRBV9 and TRBJ1-5; 10 nucleotides agree with TRBD1. The V gene's germline CDR1 is SGDLS and CDR2 YYNGEE. V dropped 2 bases and J dropped 4; count of bases not matched to a gene: 0. This CDR3 has 14 residues. The DNA for the CDR3 is TGTGCCAGCAGCGTGGGACAGGGGAATCAGCCCCAGCATTTT. Its protein is CASSVGQGNQPQHF.

The chain is built from TRBV6-6 and TRBJ2-7, with D hard to call. CDR1 is MNHNY, CDR2 SVGAGI, per germline (reference sequence). The germline V and J ends were trimmed by 0 bases and 2 bases, with 5 bases remaining between them. The CDR3 has 13 residues. This CDR3 is CASSYSKPYEQYF. The CDR3, as DNA: TGTGCCAGCAGTTACTCGAAGCCCTACGAGCAGTACTTC.

DNA for the CDR3: TGTGCCAGCAGCCAAGAATTCAGGCAGAGGGATCAGCCCCAGCATTTT. Translation: CASSQEFRQRDQPQHF. This chain uses TRBV4-2 with TRBJ1-5; D is undetermined. Trimming removed 0 bases from V and 5 bases from J, with 14 bases in between. The CDR3 spans 16 residues. Looked up from germline, CDR1 is LGHNA and CDR2 is YNFKEQ.

Turning to this clone: The sample holds other DNA sequences that translate to the same CDR3. CDR3 region: CASGGGSGNTIYF. For the CDR3, the DNA is TGTGCCAGCGGAGGGGGCTCTGGAAACACCATATATTTT. V usage is TRBV9 and J usage is TRBJ1-3; D might be TRBD1 (6 bases). V lost 7 bases and J lost 0, with 8 bases in between. The CDR3 totals 13 residues. Germline CDR1 reads SGDLS; CDR2 reads YYNGEE.

This CDR3 reads CASSIGFAERGETQYF. CDR3 nucleotides: TGTGCCAGTAGTATTGGTTTTGCGGAAAGGGGGGAGACCCAGTACTTC. The chain has TRBV19 and TRBJ2-5; D perhaps matches TRBD1 (6 bases). The CDR3 has 16 residues. Trimming shortened V by 3 bases and J by 5 bases, and 19 bases separated the two germline ends. CDR1 and CDR2 (germline): LNHDA, SQIVND (reference sequence).

The J gene is TRBJ2-2, the V gene TRBV27; D ambiguous. V was shortened by 4 bases and J by 2 bases, with 8 bases between the two germline ends. Germline V gene lookup returns CDR1 MNHEY and CDR2 SMNVEV (reference sequence). The CDR3 consists of 14 residues. The CDR3 loop reads CASSWQTNTGELFF. CDR3 nucleotides: TGTGCCAGCAGTTGGCAGACTAACACCGGGGAGCTGTTTTTT.

V usage is TRBV7-2 and J usage is TRBJ2-7; D unresolved. Germline V gene data show CDR1 as SGHTA and CDR2 as FQGNSA. Trimming shortened V by 4 bases and J by 0 bases, and 10 bases separated the two germline ends. The CDR3 is 14 amino acids. CDR3 region: CASSSIPSSYEQYF. The CDR3 bases are TGTGCCAGCAGCTCGATCCCTAGCTCCTACGAGCAGTACTTC.